The subject of this entry is one T cell receptor beta chain. Its antigen specificity is not known. Per-nucleotide qualities are absent, and no much larger clonotype sits a single base away. The data are from a study of T cell responses to AZD1222 COVID-19 vaccine (dated by TCRdb to the early 2020s). Context from the whole study: AZD1222 recipients given second doses at about 4 weeks or at about 12 weeks were pooled, since spike-specific TCR depth and breadth were not found to differ between the two schedules. Trial participants were enrolled by age into 18-55, 56-69 and 70-plus year subgroups, with roughly 160, 29 and 62 TCR-sequenced participants respectively. TCR sequencing covered some 250 trial participants: 207 given two doses of AZD1222 and around 25 given two doses of MenACWY control vaccine. General study outcomes and caveats: No day 14 peak-response samples were available, so repertoires were characterized only after the peak T cell response. Vaccine-associated CD4 TCRs spanned the whole spike protein, with dominant responses in regions 160-218 and 743-854. Only six AZD1222 recipients were SARS-CoV-2 seropositive at baseline, limiting conclusions about previously exposed vaccinees. A significant rise in spike-specific TCR breadth and depth was observed after two AZD1222 doses relative to day 0 and relative to MenACWY recipients. In the small 56-69-year group, the increase in depth fell short of significance, most likely because of low power. Reportedly, almost half of the unique spike-specific TCRs recognized epitopes lying outside the regions that are mutated in the B.1.351 and B.1.1.7 variants. Participants were mostly white British and included more females than males, and it was suggested by the authors that clonal diversity may have been underestimated.

The CDR3, cysteine through phenylalanine, is 15 amino acids long. Just the 45-base CDR3 DNA is kept, in frame starting at base 1. The germline ends are 16 bases apart after V is trimmed by 3 bases and J by 8 bases. The time point label for this specimen denotes: baseline before first vaccination. The vaccinee samples were drawn from two UK trials, COV001 and COV002, one of which was a single-blind randomized controlled phase 2/3 trial testing AZD1222 (ChAdOx1 nCoV-19) in healthy adults. Trial participant PBMC samples were collected at day 0 and day 28 after the second dose for TCRbeta chain sequencing. The CDR3 regions of human TCRbeta chains were analyzed by immunosequencing. The authors' pipeline ran thus. Repertoire TCRs were checked for matches against a reference library of SARS-CoV-2-specific TCRs that had been generated using the MIRA antigen-specificity platform. Breadth was defined as the fraction of unique TCRs that were SARS-CoV-2-associated, and depth was defined as the fraction of total T cells that were SARS-CoV-2-associated. Using the MIRA data, each spike-specific TCR was mapped to the spike region that the TCR reacts to and placed in a CD4 or CD8 class. Log10-transformed breadth and depth values were compared by one-way ANOVA with Sidak's multiple comparisons tests. This is the immuneACCESS table as TCRdb keeps it, with only in-frame sequences that have V and J called. A part of the clones is gone; compared with another copy, unresolved V genes explain less than half, and the rest is unexplained. V and J calls plus clone size are reproduced from that table; the DNA served to infer D and trimming. The sample table records about 130,000 clones; about 86% of these occur just once. The leading ten clones occupy 12% of the sample.

The source material was peripheral blood, sampled on day 0 of AZD1222 vaccination. The chain is assembled from TRBV23-1 and TRBJ1-4; the D segment cannot be called with confidence. TRBV23-1 is an ORF for which the function is uncertain. The origin of this receptor is an adult in good health. The CDR3 region reads CASSHCDEWREKLFF. The DNA reads as follows: TGCGCCAGCAGTCATTGCGACGAATGGAGGGAAAAACTGTTTTTT.